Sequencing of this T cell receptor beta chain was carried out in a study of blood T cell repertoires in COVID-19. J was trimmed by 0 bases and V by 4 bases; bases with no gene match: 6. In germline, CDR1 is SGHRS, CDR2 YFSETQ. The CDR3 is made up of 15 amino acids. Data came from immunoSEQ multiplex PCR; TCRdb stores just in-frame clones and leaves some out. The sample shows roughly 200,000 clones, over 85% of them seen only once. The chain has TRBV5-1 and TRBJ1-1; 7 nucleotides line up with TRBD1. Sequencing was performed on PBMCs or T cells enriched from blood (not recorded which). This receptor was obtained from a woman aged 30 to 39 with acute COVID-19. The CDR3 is CASSMTGIMNTEAFF. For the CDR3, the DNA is TGCGCCAGCAGCATGACAGGGATAATGAACACTGAAGCTTTCTTT.